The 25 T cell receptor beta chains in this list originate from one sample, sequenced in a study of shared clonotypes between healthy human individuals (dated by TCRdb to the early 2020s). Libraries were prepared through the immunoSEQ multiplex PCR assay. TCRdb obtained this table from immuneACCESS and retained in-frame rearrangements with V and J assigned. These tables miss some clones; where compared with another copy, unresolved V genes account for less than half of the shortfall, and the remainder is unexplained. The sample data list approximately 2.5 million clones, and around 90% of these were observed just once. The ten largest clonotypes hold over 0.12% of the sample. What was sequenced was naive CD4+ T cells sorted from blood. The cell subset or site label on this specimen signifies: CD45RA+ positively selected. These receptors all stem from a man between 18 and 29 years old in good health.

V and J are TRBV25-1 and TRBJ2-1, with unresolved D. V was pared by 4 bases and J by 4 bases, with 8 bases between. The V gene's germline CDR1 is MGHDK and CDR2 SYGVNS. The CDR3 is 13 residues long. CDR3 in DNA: TGTGCCAGCAGTGCGACAAGTTACAATGAGCAGTTCTTC. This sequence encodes CASSATSYNEQFF. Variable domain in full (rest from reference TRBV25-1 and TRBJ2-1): EADIYQTPRYLVIGTGKKITLECSQTMGHDKMYWYQQDPGMELHLIHYSYGVNSTEKGDLSSESTVSRIRTEHFPLTLESARPSHTSQYLCASSATSYNEQFFGPGTRLTVL.

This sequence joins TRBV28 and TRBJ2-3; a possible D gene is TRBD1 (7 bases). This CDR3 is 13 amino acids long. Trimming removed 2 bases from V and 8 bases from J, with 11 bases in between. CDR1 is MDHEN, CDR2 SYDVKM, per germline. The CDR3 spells CASSLRQGGTQYF. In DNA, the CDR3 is TGTGCCAGCAGTTTACGGCAGGGGGGTACGCAGTATTTT.

The chain's CDR3 is CASSLASLQGMNTEAFF. Written as DNA, the CDR3 is TGTGCCAGCAGCTTAGCGTCCCTACAGGGTATGAACACTGAAGCTTTCTTT. The chain is built from TRBV7-2 and TRBJ1-1; a possible D gene is TRBD1 (6 bases). The V gene's germline CDR1 is SGHTA and CDR2 FQGNSA. V was trimmed by 0 bases and J by 0 bases, leaving 14 bases between them. The CDR3 runs to 17 residues.

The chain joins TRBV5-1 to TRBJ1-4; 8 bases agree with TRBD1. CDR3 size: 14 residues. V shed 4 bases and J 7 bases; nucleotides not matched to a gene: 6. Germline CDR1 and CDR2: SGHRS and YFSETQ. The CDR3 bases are TGCGCCAGCAGCGGCCAGGGGGCGCGTGAAAAACTGTTTTTT. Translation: CASSGQGAREKLFF.

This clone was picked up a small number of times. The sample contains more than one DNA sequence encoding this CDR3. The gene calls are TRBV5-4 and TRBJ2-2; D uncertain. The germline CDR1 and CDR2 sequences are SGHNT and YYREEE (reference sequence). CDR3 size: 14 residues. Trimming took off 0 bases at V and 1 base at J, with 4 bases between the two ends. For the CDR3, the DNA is TGTGCCAGCAGCTTGGACAGGAACACCGGGGAGCTGTTTTTT. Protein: CASSLDRNTGELFF.

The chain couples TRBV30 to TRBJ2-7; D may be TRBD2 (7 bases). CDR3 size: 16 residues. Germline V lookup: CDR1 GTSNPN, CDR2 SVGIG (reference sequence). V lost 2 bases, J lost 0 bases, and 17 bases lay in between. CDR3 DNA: TGTGCCTGGAGTCTCTTTAGGGGGGGGACCTCCTACGAGCAGTACTTC. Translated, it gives CAWSLFRGGTSYEQYF.

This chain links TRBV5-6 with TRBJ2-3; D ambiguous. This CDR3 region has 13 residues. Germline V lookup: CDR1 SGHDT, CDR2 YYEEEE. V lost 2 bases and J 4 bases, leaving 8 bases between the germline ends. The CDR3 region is CASSFTFADTQYF. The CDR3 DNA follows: TGTGCCAGCAGCTTTACTTTCGCAGATACGCAGTATTTT.

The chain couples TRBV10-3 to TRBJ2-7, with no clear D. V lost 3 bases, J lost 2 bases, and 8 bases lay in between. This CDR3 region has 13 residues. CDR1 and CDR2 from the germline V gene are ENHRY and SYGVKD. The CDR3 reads CAISDRPAYEQYF. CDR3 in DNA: TGTGCCATCAGTGACCGGCCAGCCTACGAGCAGTACTTC.

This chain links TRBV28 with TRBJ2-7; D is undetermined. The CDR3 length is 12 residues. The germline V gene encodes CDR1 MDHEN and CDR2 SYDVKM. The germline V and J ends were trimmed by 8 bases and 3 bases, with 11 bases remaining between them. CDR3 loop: CASGRNIYEQYF. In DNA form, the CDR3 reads TGTGCCAGCGGACGGAACATCTACGAGCAGTACTTC. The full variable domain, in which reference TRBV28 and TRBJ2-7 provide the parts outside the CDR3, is DVKVTQSSRYLVKRTGEKVFLECVQDMDHENMFWYRQDPGLGLRLIYFSYDVKMKEKGDIPEGYSVSREKKERFSLILESASTNQTSMYLCASGRNIYEQYFGPGTRLTVT.

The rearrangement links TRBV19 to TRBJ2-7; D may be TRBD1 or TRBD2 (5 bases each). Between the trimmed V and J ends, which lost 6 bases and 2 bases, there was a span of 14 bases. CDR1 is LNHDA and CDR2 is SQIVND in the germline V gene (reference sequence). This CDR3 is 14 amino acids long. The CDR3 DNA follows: TGTGCCAGTAGGATGGACGGGGCGACCTACGAGCAGTACTTC. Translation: CASRMDGATYEQYF.

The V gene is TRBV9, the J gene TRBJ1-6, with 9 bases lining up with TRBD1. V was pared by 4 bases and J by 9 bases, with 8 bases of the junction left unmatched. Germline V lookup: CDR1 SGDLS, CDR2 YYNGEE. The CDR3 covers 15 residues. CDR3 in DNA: TGTGCCAGCAGCTCAAGGACAGGGGAAGGTTCACCCCTCCACTTT. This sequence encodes CASSSRTGEGSPLHF.

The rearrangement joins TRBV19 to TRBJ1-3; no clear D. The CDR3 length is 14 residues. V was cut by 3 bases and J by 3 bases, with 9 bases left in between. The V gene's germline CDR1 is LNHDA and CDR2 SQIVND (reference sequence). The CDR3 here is CASSIEPGGNTIYF. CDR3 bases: TGTGCCAGTAGTATTGAGCCCGGTGGAAACACCATATATTTT.

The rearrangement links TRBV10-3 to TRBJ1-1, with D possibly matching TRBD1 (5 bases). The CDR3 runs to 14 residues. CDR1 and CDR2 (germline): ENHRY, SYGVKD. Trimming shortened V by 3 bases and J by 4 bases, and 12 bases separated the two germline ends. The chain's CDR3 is CAISDAGLLTEAFF. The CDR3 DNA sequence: TGTGCCATCAGTGACGCGGGGCTGCTCACTGAAGCTTTCTTT.

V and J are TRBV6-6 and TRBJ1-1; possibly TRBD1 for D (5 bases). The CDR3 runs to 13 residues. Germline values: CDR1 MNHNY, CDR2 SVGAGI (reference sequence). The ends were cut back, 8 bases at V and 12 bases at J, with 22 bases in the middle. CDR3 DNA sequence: TGTGCCAGCGGAACCACCTGGGACGGGGGAACTTTCTTT. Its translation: CASGTTWDGGTFF.

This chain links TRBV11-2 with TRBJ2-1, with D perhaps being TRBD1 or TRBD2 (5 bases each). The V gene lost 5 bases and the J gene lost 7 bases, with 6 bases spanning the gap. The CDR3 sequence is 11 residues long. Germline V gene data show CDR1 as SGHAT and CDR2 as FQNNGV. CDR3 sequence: CASSEGNEQFF. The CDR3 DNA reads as TGTGCCAGCAGCGAGGGGAATGAGCAGTTCTTC.

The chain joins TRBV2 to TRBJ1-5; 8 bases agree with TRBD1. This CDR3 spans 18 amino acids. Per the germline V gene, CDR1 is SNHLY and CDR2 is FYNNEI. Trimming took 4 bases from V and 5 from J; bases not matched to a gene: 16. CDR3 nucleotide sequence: TGTGCCAGCAGTGCAAATACGCCGGGACAGGTTAGAGATCAGCCCCAGCATTTT. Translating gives CASSANTPGQVRDQPQHF.

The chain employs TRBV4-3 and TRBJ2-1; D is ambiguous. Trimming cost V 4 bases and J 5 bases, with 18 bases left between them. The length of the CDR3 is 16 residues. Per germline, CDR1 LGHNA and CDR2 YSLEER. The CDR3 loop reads CASSLSTNKGNNEQFF. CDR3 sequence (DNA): TGCGCCAGCAGCCTATCCACCAATAAAGGGAACAATGAGCAGTTCTTC.

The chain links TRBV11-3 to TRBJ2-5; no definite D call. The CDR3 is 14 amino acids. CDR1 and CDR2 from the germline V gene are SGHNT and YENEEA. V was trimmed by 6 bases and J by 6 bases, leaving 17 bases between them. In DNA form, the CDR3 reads TGTGCCAGCAGTCCAGACCGCTCTGGTCAGACCCAGTACTTC. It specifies CASSPDRSGQTQYF. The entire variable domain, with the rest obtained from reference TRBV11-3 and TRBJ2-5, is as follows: EAGVVQSPRYKIIEKKQPVAFWCNPISGHNTLYWYLQNLGQGPELLIRYENEEAVDDSQLPKDRFSAERLKGVDSTLKIQPAELGDSAVYLCASSPDRSGQTQYFGPGTRLLVL.

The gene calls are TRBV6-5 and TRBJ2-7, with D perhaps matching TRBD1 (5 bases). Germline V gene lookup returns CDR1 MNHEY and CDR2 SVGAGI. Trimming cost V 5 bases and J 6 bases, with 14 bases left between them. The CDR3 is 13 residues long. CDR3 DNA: TGTGCCAGCAGTCGGCCCGGTACAGGCGAGCAGTACTTC. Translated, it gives CASSRPGTGEQYF.

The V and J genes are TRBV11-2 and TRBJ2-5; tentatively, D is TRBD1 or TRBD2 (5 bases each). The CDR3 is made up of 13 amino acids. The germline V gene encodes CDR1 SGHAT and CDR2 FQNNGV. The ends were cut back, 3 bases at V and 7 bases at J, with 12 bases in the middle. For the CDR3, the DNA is TGTGCCAGCAGCTTGGGACGAACCGGGACCCAGTACTTC. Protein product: CASSLGRTGTQYF.

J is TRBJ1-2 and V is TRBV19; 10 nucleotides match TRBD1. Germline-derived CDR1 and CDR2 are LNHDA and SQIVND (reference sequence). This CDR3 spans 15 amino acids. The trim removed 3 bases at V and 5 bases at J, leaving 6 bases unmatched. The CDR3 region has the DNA TGTGCCAGTAGTATCAACCGACAGGGGGCATATGGCTACACCTTC. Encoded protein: CASSINRQGAYGYTF.

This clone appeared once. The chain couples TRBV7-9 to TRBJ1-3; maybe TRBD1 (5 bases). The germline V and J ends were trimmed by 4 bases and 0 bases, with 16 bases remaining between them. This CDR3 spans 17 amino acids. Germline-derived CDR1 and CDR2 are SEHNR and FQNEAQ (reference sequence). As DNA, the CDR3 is TGTGCCAGCAGCTCGCCCTCTCAGACAGACTCTGGAAACACCATATATTTT. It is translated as CASSSPSQTDSGNTIYF. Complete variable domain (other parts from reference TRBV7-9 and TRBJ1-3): DTGVSQNPRHKITKRGQNVTFRCDPISEHNRLYWYRQTLGQGPEFLTYFQNEAQLEKSRLLSDRFSAERPKGSFSTLEIQRTEQGDSAMYLCASSSPSQTDSGNTIYFGEGSWLTVV.

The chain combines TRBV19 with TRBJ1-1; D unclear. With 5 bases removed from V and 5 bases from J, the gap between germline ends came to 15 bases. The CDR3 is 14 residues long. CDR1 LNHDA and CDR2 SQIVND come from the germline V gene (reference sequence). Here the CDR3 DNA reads TGTGCCAGTAGTCTCGGGGAATCGAGAACTGAAGCTTTCTTT. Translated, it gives CASSLGESRTEAFF. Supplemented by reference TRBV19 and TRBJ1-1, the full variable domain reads DGGITQSPKYLFRKEGQNVTLSCEQNLNHDAMYWYRQDPGQGLRLIYYSQIVNDFQKGDIAEGYSVSREKKESFPLTVTSAQKNPTAFYLCASSLGESRTEAFFGQGTRLTVV.

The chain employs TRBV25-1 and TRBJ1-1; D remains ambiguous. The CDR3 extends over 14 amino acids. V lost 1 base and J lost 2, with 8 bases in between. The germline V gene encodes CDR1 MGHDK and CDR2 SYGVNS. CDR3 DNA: TGTGCCAGCAGTGAATCACCGGGTAACACTGAAGCTTTCTTT. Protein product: CASSESPGNTEAFF. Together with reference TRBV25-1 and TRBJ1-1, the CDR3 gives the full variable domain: EADIYQTPRYLVIGTGKKITLECSQTMGHDKMYWYQQDPGMELHLIHYSYGVNSTEKGDLSSESTVSRIRTEHFPLTLESARPSHTSQYLCASSESPGNTEAFFGQGTRLTVV.

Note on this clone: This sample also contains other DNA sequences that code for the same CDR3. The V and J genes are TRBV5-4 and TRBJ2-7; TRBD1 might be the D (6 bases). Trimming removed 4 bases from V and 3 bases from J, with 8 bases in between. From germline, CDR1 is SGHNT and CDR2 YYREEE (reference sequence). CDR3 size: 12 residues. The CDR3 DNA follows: TGTGCCAGCAGCGTGGACAGCTACGAGCAGTACTTC. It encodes CASSVDSYEQYF.